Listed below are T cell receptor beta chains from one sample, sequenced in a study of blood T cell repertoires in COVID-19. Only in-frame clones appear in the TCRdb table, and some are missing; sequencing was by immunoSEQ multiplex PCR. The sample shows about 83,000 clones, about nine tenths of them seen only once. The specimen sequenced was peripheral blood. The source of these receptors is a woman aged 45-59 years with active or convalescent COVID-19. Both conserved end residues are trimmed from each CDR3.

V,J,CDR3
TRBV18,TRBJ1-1,ASSLTRLYTEAF
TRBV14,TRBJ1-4,ASSLLGAANEKLF
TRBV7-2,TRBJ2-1,ASSLGGDRRSNEQF
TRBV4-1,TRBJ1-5,ASSQAPTQHQPQH
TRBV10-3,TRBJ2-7,AIRDTKYEQY
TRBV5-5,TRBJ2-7,ASSLFWGTYEQY
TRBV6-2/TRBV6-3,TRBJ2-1,ASSPLTGGTSSYNEQF
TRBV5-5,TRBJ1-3,ASSLEGWTGNTIY
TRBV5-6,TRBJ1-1,ASSLEMELNTEAF
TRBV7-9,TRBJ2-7,ASAGSGQGASQY
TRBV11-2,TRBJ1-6,ASSLTGLNSPLH
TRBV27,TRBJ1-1,ASSPRGQGKAF
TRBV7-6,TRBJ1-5,ASSLGRDSGPQH
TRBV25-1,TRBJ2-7,ASSEGGAYEQY
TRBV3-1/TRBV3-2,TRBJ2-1,ASSQDLGGGAYNEQF
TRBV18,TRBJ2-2,ASSPPTVFTGELF
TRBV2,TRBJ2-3,ASARGFTDTQY
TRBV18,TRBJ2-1,ASSPDRVGYNEQF
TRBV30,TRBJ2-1,AWRSLAGGYLSYNEQF
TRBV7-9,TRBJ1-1,ASVSGTANTEAF
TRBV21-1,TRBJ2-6,ASSKVCPYPGANVLT
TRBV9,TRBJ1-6,ASSAAQGYSPLH
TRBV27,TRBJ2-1,ASMRSGEQF
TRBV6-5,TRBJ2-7,ATGSAQDYEQY
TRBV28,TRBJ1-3,ASSSQTNTIY
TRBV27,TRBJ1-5,ASSLSPTGMTPQH
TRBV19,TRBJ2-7,ATTDRGDYEQY
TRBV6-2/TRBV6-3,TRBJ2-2,ASSYPIAGGSNTGELF
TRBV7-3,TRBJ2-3,ASSRQQGTATDTQY
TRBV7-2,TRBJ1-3,ASSRDRVGNTIY
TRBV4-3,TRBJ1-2,ASSQDHREKHT
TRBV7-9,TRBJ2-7,ASSLQGALEQY
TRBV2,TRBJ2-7,ASSSTGSSSYEQY
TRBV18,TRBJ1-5,ASSPGVQMGNQPQH
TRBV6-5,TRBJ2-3,ASSRLVADTQY
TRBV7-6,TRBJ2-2,ASSRLTSGGNTGELF
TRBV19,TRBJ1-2,ASTRQTGTALYYYGYT
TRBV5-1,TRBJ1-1,ASSSGQGNTEAF
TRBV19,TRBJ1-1,ASSIDTGLTEAF
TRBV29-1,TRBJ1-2,STQGNYGYT
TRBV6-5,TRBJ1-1,ASSYRGQKAF
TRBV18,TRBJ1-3,ASSPAEISGNTIY
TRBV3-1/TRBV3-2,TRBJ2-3,ASSQGVLARSTDTQY
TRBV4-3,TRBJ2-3,ASSQGLAGWTDTQY
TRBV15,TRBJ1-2,ATSRAGYGYT
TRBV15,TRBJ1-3,ATSWRGQGGSSGNTIY
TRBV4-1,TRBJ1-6,ASSQEMRTGFSPLH
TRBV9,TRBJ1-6,ASSSRDRVPLH
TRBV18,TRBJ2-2,ASSPPGKSNTGELF
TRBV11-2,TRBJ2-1,ASGTLAGGPLNEQF
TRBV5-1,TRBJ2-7,ASSLDLDNYEQY
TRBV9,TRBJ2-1,ASSVGSGGSYNEQF
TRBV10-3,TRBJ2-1,AISESRQGTNEQF